This TCR beta chain stems from a study of T cell responses to AZD1222 COVID-19 vaccine. Germline V CDR1 and CDR2: SGDLS, YYNGEE. V lost 0 bases and J lost 2, with 9 bases in between. The CDR3 length is 15 residues. Turning to this clone: Its specificity is unknown.

Findings of the study overall: A reported finding is that nearly half of spike-specific TCRs target unmutated variant regions. The donor cohort was predominantly white British with a female majority, and clonal diversity may have been underestimated. Once two AZD1222 doses were given, Spike-specific TCR breadth and depth went up.

Generated by immunoSEQ multiplex PCR, the TCRdb table keeps only in-frame clones and is missing some. The table shows some 180,000 clones, with 85% to 90% occurring only once. The material was peripheral blood, obtained on day 0 of AZD1222 vaccination. The genes are TRBV9 and TRBJ2-1, with D possibly being TRBD1 or TRBD2 (5 bases each). The sequence derives from an adult in good health. The CDR3 DNA is TGTGCCAGCAGCGTAGAGGGGACCCCCTACAATGAGCAGTTCTTC. Translated, it gives CASSVEGTPYNEQFF.